A single sample is the source of the 30 T cell receptor beta chains below, sequenced in a study of shared clonotypes between healthy human individuals. TCRdb keeps only in-frame clones here, not all; method: immunoSEQ multiplex PCR. In the table there are 1,500,000 or so clones, approximately 97% of which are singletons. Sequenced input: naive CD4+ T cells sorted from blood. This sample's subset: CD45RA+ positively selected. The receptors shown here come from a man aged 30-40 years in good health.

Remarks on this clone: One end of the junction fails to match germline, which may point to a read error. As DNA, the CDR3 is TGTGCCAGTAGCATAGAAGGAAGGGGCAAAAACATTCAGTACTTC. Translated, it gives CASSIEGRGKNIQYF. The chain couples TRBV19 to TRBJ2-4, with a possible D match to TRBD1 (5 bases). The CDR3 runs to 15 residues. From germline, CDR1 is LNHDA and CDR2 SQIVND (reference sequence).

The CDR3 loop reads CASSIVSSTTQYF. The DNA of the CDR3 is TGTGCCAGTAGTATAGTTTCCTCCACGACGCAGTACTTC. This chain joins TRBV19 and TRBJ2-7; no clear D gene. The CDR3 loop spans 13 amino acids. The V gene's germline CDR1 is LNHDA and CDR2 SQIVND (reference sequence). Deletions cut 1 base from V and 9 bases from J, with 13 bases between.

The V call is TRBV28, the J call TRBJ1-5, with 8 bases aligning to TRBD1. CDR3 length equals 15 residues. Germline V gene sequence: CDR1 MDHEN, CDR2 SYDVKM. V shed 6 bases and J 3 bases; nucleotides not matched to a gene: 7. This CDR3 is CASSLQTGDNQPQHF. CDR3 bases: TGTGCCAGCAGCCTCCAGACAGGGGACAATCAGCCCCAGCATTTT.

The chain links TRBV27 to TRBJ2-7, with 10 bases that match TRBD2. The CDR3 runs to 16 residues. V gave up 4 bases and J gave up 2 bases; unmatched junction bases: 8. Germline CDR1 is MNHEY and CDR2 is SMNVEV (reference sequence). The CDR3: CASSSSLAGIPYEQYF. For the CDR3, the DNA is TGTGCCAGCAGTTCATCACTAGCGGGGATACCCTACGAGCAGTACTTC.

This rearrangement joins TRBV7-2 to TRBJ1-3, with TRBD1 as a possible D gene (5 bases). CDR1 SGHTA and CDR2 FQGNSA come from the germline V gene. V was pared by 5 bases and J by 0 bases, with 8 bases between. CDR3 size: 14 residues. CDR3 nucleotides: TGTGCCAGCAGCCTGACAGTCTCTGGAAACACCATATATTTT. Translating it yields CASSLTVSGNTIYF.

V usage is TRBV10-3 and J usage is TRBJ2-5, with 9 nucleotides matching TRBD2. From germline, CDR1 is ENHRY and CDR2 SYGVKD. The V and J ends lost 6 bases and 5 bases, in that order; junction bases with no gene match: 4. The CDR3 runs 13 residues. The CDR3 sequence: CAIRIAGEETQYF. The CDR3 bases are TGTGCCATCAGGATAGCGGGGGAGGAGACCCAGTACTTC.

The gene calls are TRBV30 and TRBJ2-4, with TRBD2 matching over 8 bases. Germline CDR1 reads GTSNPN; CDR2 reads SVGIG (reference sequence). CDR3 length: 15 amino acids. J was trimmed by 0 bases and V by 4 bases; bases with no gene match: 5. The CDR3 bases are TGTGCCTGGATATCTAGCGGGTTAGCCAAAAACATTCAGTACTTC. It specifies CAWISSGLAKNIQYF.

The CDR3 loop is CAIRTSKGPYEQYF. DNA for the CDR3: TGTGCCATCAGGACTAGTAAGGGGCCCTACGAGCAGTACTTC. The chain couples TRBV10-3 to TRBJ2-7; tentatively, D is TRBD2 (6 bases). Per germline, CDR1 ENHRY and CDR2 SYGVKD. CDR3 length: 14 residues. Trimming removed 6 bases from V and 2 bases from J, with 14 bases in between.

The chain recombines TRBV7-2 with TRBJ2-7; D remains unclear. Germline loops: CDR1 SGHTA, CDR2 FQGNSA. The V gene lost 3 bases and the J gene lost 5 bases, with 14 bases spanning the gap. This CDR3 is 14 amino acids long. CDR3 amino acids: CASSFSPNGHEQYF. The CDR3 nucleotides read TGTGCCAGCAGCTTTTCCCCGAACGGCCACGAGCAGTACTTC.

CDR3 in amino acids: CASSPIEAGIATNEKLFF. The DNA for the CDR3 is TGTGCCAGCTCACCAATCGAAGCAGGAATTGCAACTAATGAAAAACTGTTTTTT. V is TRBV18 and J is TRBJ1-4; D is unclear. CDR3 size: 18 residues. V was shortened by 2 bases and J by 0 bases, with 16 bases between the two germline ends. Looked up from germline, CDR1 is KGHSH and CDR2 is LQKENI.

This sequence joins TRBV11-3 and TRBJ1-1, with TRBD1 matching 7 bases. The CDR3 loop spans 13 amino acids. V dropped 1 base and J dropped 11; count of bases not matched to a gene: 7. Germline CDR1 SGHNT, CDR2 YENEEA. In DNA, the CDR3 is TGTGCCAGCAGCTTAGGAGGGGGCAGGGCGGCTTTCTTT. Its protein product is CASSLGGGRAAFF.

This chain uses TRBV5-1 with TRBJ1-1, with 9 bases lining up with TRBD1. Germline V gene data show CDR1 as SGHRS and CDR2 as YFSETQ. This CDR3 region has 13 residues. After removal of 4 bases from V and 11 bases from J, the junction contained 9 bases not matched to a gene. The CDR3 region is CASSPAIQGAAFF. CDR3 nucleotide sequence: TGCGCCAGCAGCCCCGCAATACAGGGGGCGGCTTTCTTT.

V usage is TRBV5-1 and J usage is TRBJ2-3, with a possible D match to TRBD1 (6 bases). The CDR3 spans 14 residues. Germline V lookup: CDR1 SGHRS, CDR2 YFSETQ. Trimming took off 7 bases at V and 1 base at J, with 13 bases between the two ends. CDR3 region: CASEPNRGTDTQYF. The CDR3 bases are TGCGCCAGCGAACCTAACAGGGGCACAGATACGCAGTATTTT.

V is TRBV28 and J is TRBJ2-3; D remains unclear. The germline gives CDR1 MDHEN, CDR2 SYDVKM. CDR3 length: 15 residues. V was clipped by 1 base and J by 0 bases, with 8 bases between them. The CDR3 sequence: CASSLFWRSTDTQYF. The CDR3 coding sequence is TGTGCCAGCAGTTTATTTTGGCGGAGCACAGATACGCAGTATTTT.

V usage is TRBV7-2 and J usage is TRBJ2-5; weak D call: TRBD2 (5 bases). The V end was cut by 3 bases, the J end by 4 bases, with 12 bases between. Germline V lookup: CDR1 SGHTA, CDR2 FQGNSA. This CDR3 is built from 14 residues. The CDR3 sequence: CASSLRANGETQYF. As DNA, the CDR3 is TGTGCCAGCAGCTTGAGGGCGAATGGAGAGACCCAGTACTTC.

The chain links TRBV11-3 to TRBJ2-7, with 10 bases lining up with TRBD1. CDR3 size: 14 residues. CDR1 and CDR2 from the germline V gene are SGHNT and YENEEA. J gave up 2 bases and V 5 bases, and 3 bases lay outside the gene matches. The CDR3 sequence is CASSLGTGAYEQYF. DNA for the CDR3: TGTGCCAGCAGCCTCGGGACAGGGGCCTACGAGCAGTACTTC.

The chain combines TRBV28 with TRBJ2-7; D is undetermined. This CDR3 contains 12 residues. Trimming removed 4 bases from V and 1 base from J, with 5 bases in between. Germline CDR1 is MDHEN and CDR2 is SYDVKM. CDR3 nucleotides: TGTGCCAGCAGTTCCTTTTCCTACGAGCAGTACTTC. It specifies CASSSFSYEQYF.

The V gene is TRBV30, the J gene TRBJ2-5; D perhaps matches TRBD1 (6 bases). V shed 5 bases and J shed 1 base, with 11 bases lying between them. CDR1 is GTSNPN, CDR2 SVGIG, per germline (reference sequence). CDR3 size: 13 residues. Written as DNA, the CDR3 is TGTGCCTGGGCGACAGGTGGCCAAGAGACCCAGTACTTC. It yields the protein CAWATGGQETQYF.

V usage is TRBV4-1 and J usage is TRBJ2-1, with 11 bases identical to TRBD1. This CDR3 spans 14 amino acids. Germline CDR1 is MGHRA and CDR2 is YSYEKL. V dropped 1 base and J dropped 13; count of bases not matched to a gene: 6. CDR3 amino acids: CASSQVGGTGGQFF. CDR3 in DNA: TGCGCCAGCAGCCAAGTAGGAGGGACAGGGGGTCAGTTCTTC.

The table lists this clone with a count of one. This chain connects TRBV10-3 to TRBJ2-7; 7 nucleotides agree with TRBD1. With 4 bases clipped from V and 3 bases from J, the junction kept 0 bases outside the gene matches. This CDR3 region has 12 residues. Germline CDR1 and CDR2: ENHRY and SYGVKD. CDR3 nucleotide sequence: TGTGCCATCAGTGGACAGGGCTACGAGCAGTACTTC. This sequence encodes CAISGQGYEQYF.

This chain joins TRBV5-8 and TRBJ2-1; TRBD2 aligns across 7 bases. The CDR3 is 16 amino acids. V was pared by 0 bases and J by 2 bases, with 5 bases of the junction left unmatched. In germline, CDR1 is SGHTS, CDR2 YDEGEE. The CDR3 DNA follows: TGTGCCAGCAGCTTGGAACGCGGGACTACCTACAATGAGCAGTTCTTC. Residues: CASSLERGTTYNEQFF.

This clone was observed once. J is TRBJ2-1 and V is TRBV28, with D perhaps matching TRBD2 (6 bases). This CDR3 contains 13 residues. Between the trimmed V and J ends, which lost 5 bases and 8 bases, there was a span of 13 bases. Germline CDR1 is MDHEN and CDR2 is SYDVKM. The CDR3 spells CASSGIKRDEQFF. In DNA form, the CDR3 reads TGTGCCAGCAGTGGGATCAAGCGGGATGAGCAGTTCTTC.

V and J are TRBV19 and TRBJ2-1; the match to TRBD2 covers 14 bases. Germline loops: CDR1 LNHDA, CDR2 SQIVND (reference sequence). V lost 1 base and J lost 9; bases outside the gene matches: 14. The CDR3 is 19 residues long. CDR3 sequence: CASSIAWLRLAGGTGEQFF. CDR3 sequence (DNA): TGTGCCAGTAGTATAGCATGGTTACGACTAGCGGGAGGGACAGGTGAGCAGTTCTTC.

Note on this clone: The same CDR3 is also encoded by other DNA sequences in this sample. This chain connects TRBV7-8 to TRBJ2-7; D is undetermined. The germline V gene encodes CDR1 SGHVS and CDR2 FQNEAQ. This CDR3 has 15 amino acids. V dropped 1 base and J dropped 0 bases, with 10 bases sitting between them. This CDR3 is CASSLEGLHSYEQYF. CDR3 coding DNA: TGTGCCAGCAGCTTAGAGGGCCTCCACTCCTACGAGCAGTACTTC.

This clone was picked up one time. This chain uses TRBV15 with TRBJ2-5; 9 bases are shared with TRBD1. The CDR3 has 17 residues. Germline CDR1 LNHNV, CDR2 YYDKDF (reference sequence). After removal of 2 bases from V and 6 bases from J, the junction contained 13 bases not matched to a gene. The DNA for the CDR3 is TGTGCCACCAGCAGAAAGTCAGGGACAGGGAGTAGACAGACCCAGTACTTC. Its translation: CATSRKSGTGSRQTQYF.

This rearrangement joins TRBV27 to TRBJ2-2, with D hard to call. CDR1 MNHEY and CDR2 SMNVEV come from the germline V gene (reference sequence). The CDR3 extends over 14 amino acids. Trimming left V 8 bases short and J 0 bases short, with 10 bases between. The CDR3, as DNA: TGTGCCAGCGGCCGCGACGCGAACACCGGGGAGCTGTTTTTT. It translates to CASGRDANTGELFF.

This sequence joins TRBV9 and TRBJ2-2, with 12 positions matching TRBD2. The germline gives CDR1 SGDLS, CDR2 YYNGEE. With 2 bases clipped from V and 4 bases from J, the junction kept 3 bases outside the gene matches. This CDR3 is 16 amino acids long. Here the CDR3 reads CASSVLAGGTTGELFF. CDR3 sequence (DNA): TGTGCCAGCAGCGTTCTAGCGGGAGGGACCACCGGGGAGCTGTTTTTT. The complete variable domain, with remaining parts taken from reference TRBV9 and TRBJ2-2, reads DSGVTQTPKHLITATGQRVTLRCSPRSGDLSVYWYQQSLDQGLQFLIQYYNGEERAKGNILERFSAQQFPDLHSELNLSSLELGDSALYFCASSVLAGGTTGELFFGEGSRLTVL.

The chain carries TRBV7-3 and TRBJ2-1, with 16 bases matching TRBD2. J was trimmed by 0 bases and V by 5 bases; bases with no gene match: 4. CDR1 and CDR2 (germline): SGHTA, FQGTGA. This CDR3 is built from 18 residues. The CDR3 spells CASSPGLAGGYSYNEQFF. The DNA for the CDR3 is TGTGCCAGCAGCCCGGGACTAGCGGGAGGGTACTCCTACAATGAGCAGTTCTTC.

The chain recombines TRBV18 with TRBJ2-7, with 7 nucleotides matching TRBD1. CDR3 length equals 16 residues. Unmatched junction bases numbered 11, after V lost 3 bases and J lost 3 bases. The germline gives CDR1 KGHSH, CDR2 LQKENI. The CDR3 spells CASSPYQGQGVYEQYF. The CDR3 DNA follows: TGTGCCAGCTCACCGTACCAAGGGCAGGGGGTCTACGAGCAGTACTTC.

This rearrangement joins TRBV7-9 to TRBJ2-1; 7 bases map to TRBD1. The CDR3 has 15 amino acids. Germline V gives CDR1 SEHNR, CDR2 FQNEAQ (reference sequence). Unmatched junction bases numbered 6, after V lost 5 bases and J lost 2 bases. CDR3: CASSRDRDTYNEQFF. The CDR3 coding sequence is TGTGCCAGCAGCCGAGACAGGGACACCTACAATGAGCAGTTCTTC.